These T cell receptor beta chains were read from a single sample in a study of blood T cell repertoires in COVID-19. The repertoire was sequenced with immunoSEQ multiplex PCR; TCRdb's copy has only in-frame clones and lacks some. The sample shows some 120,000 clones, just under 85% of them seen only once. The sequenced material came from peripheral blood. The receptors come from an older man with active or convalescent COVID-19. Both conserved end residues are part of each CDR3. A D gene is named only where the DNA matches it firmly. Not every row has a clone size; where given, it reads once, few, many or a size class.

V gene	J gene	clone size	D gene	CDR3 protein	CDR3 DNA
TRBV10-3	TRBJ2-7	many	TRBD2	CAISENSGSGYEQYF	TGTGCCATCAGTGAGAATAGCGGGAGCGGGTACGAGCAGTACTTC
TRBV30	TRBJ1-6	once	TRBD1	CAWQTGLGNSPLHF	TGTGCCTGGCAGACAGGGTTGGGGAATTCACCCCTCCACTTT
TRBV20-1	TRBJ1-3	.	.	CSASGRSGNTIYF	TGCAGTGCTAGTGGCCGGAGTGGAAACACCATATATTTT
TRBV11-2	TRBJ2-2	.	.	CASSFQVGTGELFF	TGTGCCAGCAGCTTCCAGGTGGGCACCGGGGAGCTGTTTTTT
TRBV6-1	TRBJ2-7	.	.	CASSEPKGVGVYEQYF	TGTGCCAGCAGTGAACCCAAGGGGGTGGGGGTGTACGAGCAGTACTTC
TRBV11-2	TRBJ1-2	.	TRBD1	CASSQGQNYGYTF	TGTGCCAGCAGCCAGGGACAGAACTATGGCTACACCTTC
TRBV24-1	TRBJ2-2	.	TRBD1	CATSDPQGAFTTGELFF	TGTGCCACCAGTGACCCCCAGGGGGCGTTCACCACCGGGGAGCTGTTTTTT
TRBV3-1/TRBV3-2	TRBJ2-7	.	.	CASSQGPLLWPEQYF	TGTGCCAGCAGCCAAGGGCCCCTGTTGTGGCCCGAGCAGTACTTC
TRBV9	TRBJ1-4	.	.	CASSVVPDRTNEKLFF	TGTGCCAGCAGCGTAGTCCCCGACAGGACTAATGAAAAACTGTTTTTT
TRBV5-3	TRBJ1-5	.	.	CARSDDRTHSNQPQHF	TGTGCCAGAAGCGACGACAGGACCCATAGCAATCAGCCCCAGCATTTT
TRBV5-6	TRBJ2-2	.	TRBD1	CASSGTGTGFTGELFF	TGTGCCAGCAGCGGAACCGGGACAGGTTTCACCGGGGAGCTGTTTTTT
TRBV11-3	TRBJ2-1	.	TRBD2	CASAKGSGGPGGEQFF	TGTGCCAGCGCCAAAGGTAGCGGGGGCCCGGGGGGTGAGCAGTTCTTC
TRBV7-9	TRBJ2-7	once	TRBD1	CASSQGAYEQYF	TGTGCCAGCAGCCAGGGGGCCTACGAGCAGTACTTC
TRBV28	TRBJ1-2	.	.	CASSLGQAGRYTF	TGTGCCAGCAGTTTAGGTCAGGCGGGGCGCTACACCTTC
TRBV3-1/TRBV3-2	TRBJ1-1	.	.	CASSQEGRGGTEAFF	TGTGCCAGCAGCCAAGAAGGCAGGGGTGGCACTGAAGCTTTCTTT
TRBV9	TRBJ2-3	once	TRBD2	CASSVDNGGTTDTQYF	TGTGCCAGCAGCGTAGATAACGGGGGGACCACAGATACGCAGTATTTT
TRBV4-3	TRBJ2-1	.	TRBD2	CASGTSGRNEQFF	TGCGCCAGCGGGACTAGCGGCCGGAATGAGCAGTTCTTC
TRBV19	TRBJ2-6	.	TRBD1	CASSTTGTGASGANVLTF	TGTGCCAGTAGTACAACCGGGACAGGGGCTTCTGGGGCCAACGTCCTGACTTTC
TRBV10-3	TRBJ1-5	.	.	CAISEAWGGNNQPQHF	TGTGCCATCAGTGAGGCCTGGGGGGGGAACAATCAGCCCCAGCATTTT
TRBV4-3	TRBJ2-5	.	.	CASSQEGGLGETQYF	TGCGCCAGCAGCCAAGAGGGGGGACTCGGGGAGACCCAGTACTTC
TRBV7-9	TRBJ2-1	once	TRBD2	CASSLQSGSYNEQFF	TGTGCCAGCAGCTTACAAAGCGGGAGTTACAATGAGCAGTTCTTC
TRBV7-2	TRBJ1-1	.	TRBD1	CASSLGGTGVTEAFF	TGTGCCAGCAGCTTAGGAGGGACAGGGGTAACTGAAGCTTTCTTT
TRBV11-3	TRBJ2-5	.	.	CASSLVPGTSQETQYF	TGTGCCAGCAGCTTAGTTCCCGGTACTAGTCAGGAGACCCAGTACTTC
TRBV19	TRBJ1-2	.	.	CASSRTANYGYTF	TGTGCCAGTAGCCGGACAGCTAACTATGGCTACACCTTC
TRBV13	TRBJ2-1	.	TRBD2	CASSPGTSYNEQFF	TGTGCCAGCAGCCCGGGGACTAGTTACAATGAGCAGTTCTTC
TRBV19	TRBJ2-5	.	TRBD1	CARHHDRAWETQYF	TGTGCCCGCCACCACGACAGGGCCTGGGAGACCCAGTACTTC
TRBV6-6	TRBJ2-7	.	TRBD1	CASSPGTVFSYEQYF	TGTGCCAGCAGCCCCGGGACAGTGTTCTCCTACGAGCAGTACTTC
TRBV6-6	TRBJ2-3	.	.	CASSYSRSEYTQYF	TGTGCCAGCAGTTACTCGAGATCGGAGTATACGCAGTATTTT
TRBV5-4	TRBJ1-2	once	.	CASSFGGGNGYTF	TGTGCCAGCAGCTTCGGGGGAGGGAATGGCTACACCTTC
TRBV18	TRBJ1-4	few	.	CASSQNSLPNEKLFF	TGTGCCAGCTCACAAAACAGCTTACCTAATGAAAAACTGTTTTTT
TRBV18	TRBJ1-1	.	.	CASSLGAEAFF	TGTGCCAGCTCACTCGGGGCTGAAGCTTTCTTT
TRBV30	TRBJ2-2	few	.	CAWSARFSGELFF	TGTGCCTGGAGTGCACGGTTTTCCGGGGAGCTGTTTTTT
TRBV18	TRBJ2-1	few	TRBD1	CASSPPIGDRTPGEQFF	TGTGCCAGCTCACCACCGATCGGGGACAGGACCCCCGGTGAGCAGTTCTTC
TRBV4-2	TRBJ2-5	.	.	CASSQGPRGQETQYF	TGTGCCAGCAGCCAAGGACCCCGGGGCCAAGAGACCCAGTACTTC
TRBV7-3	TRBJ2-6	medium-sized	TRBD1	CASSLTGQGATGANVLTF	TGTGCCAGCAGCTTAACGGGACAGGGAGCGACTGGGGCCAACGTCCTGACTTTC
TRBV14	TRBJ2-5	.	.	CASSQGQVQETQYF	TGTGCCAGCAGCCAAGGACAGGTCCAAGAGACCCAGTACTTC
TRBV4-2	TRBJ1-3	.	TRBD1	CASSLGRTGGGNTIYF	TGTGCCAGCAGCCTCGGACGCACAGGGGGCGGAAACACCATATATTTT
TRBV11-2	TRBJ2-1	.	TRBD2	CASKAGVGSSYNEQFF	TGTGCCAGCAAAGCGGGAGTTGGGAGCTCCTACAATGAGCAGTTCTTC
TRBV2	TRBJ2-7	.	TRBD1	CASSGRQGTYEQYF	TGTGCCAGCAGTGGCCGACAGGGAACCTACGAGCAGTACTTC
TRBV7-8	TRBJ2-2	.	.	CASSLVQVNTGELFF	TGTGCCAGCAGCTTAGTACAGGTGAACACCGGGGAGCTGTTTTTT
TRBV5-1	TRBJ2-7	.	.	CASSLTGITYEQYF	TGCGCCAGCAGCTTAACAGGGATAACCTACGAGCAGTACTTC
TRBV3-1/TRBV3-2	TRBJ1-1	.	.	CASSQVVAATEAFF	TGTGCCAGCAGCCAAGTGGTGGCGGCGACTGAAGCTTTCTTT
TRBV6-1	TRBJ2-7	.	.	CASSEEFRYEQYF	TGTGCCAGCAGTGAAGAATTCAGATACGAGCAGTACTTC
TRBV20-1	TRBJ1-1	.	.	CSGTKNTEAFF	TGCAGTGGCACAAAAAACACTGAAGCTTTCTTT
TRBV6-2/TRBV6-3	TRBJ1-1	.	.	CASSGLTENTEAFF	TGTGCCAGCAGTGGCCTTACAGAGAACACTGAAGCTTTCTTT
TRBV7-9	TRBJ1-1	.	.	CASSLTENTEAFF	TGTGCCAGCAGCTTAACAGAGAACACTGAAGCTTTCTTT
TRBV5-4	TRBJ2-1	.	TRBD2	CASSFGGSYHYNEQFF	TGTGCCAGCAGCTTCGGCGGGAGCTATCACTACAATGAGCAGTTCTTC
TRBV28	TRBJ2-1	.	.	CASSLPSSYNEQFF	TGTGCCAGCAGTTTGCCTAGCTCCTACAATGAGCAGTTCTTC
TRBV6-2/TRBV6-3	TRBJ2-7	.	TRBD2	CASSSGTSGGFYEQYF	TGTGCCAGCAGTTCTGGGACTAGCGGTGGGTTCTACGAGCAGTACTTC
TRBV19	TRBJ1-2	once	.	CASSVVNYGYTF	TGTGCCAGTAGTGTAGTAAACTATGGCTACACCTTC